This entry features one TCR beta chain sequence. At deep level, the assay was performed. Assay used: immunoSEQ multiplex PCR; TCRdb lists only in-frame clones, some missing. The table records about 2.4 million clones, approximately 93% of them present only once. This sample stems from a study of shared clonotypes between healthy human individuals. Study at large: CD4 naive and memory got three plates each, CD8 naive two, CD8 memory one.

Germline values: CDR1 LGHNA, CDR2 YNFKEQ. Trimming took off 4 bases at V and 0 bases at J, with 10 bases between the two ends. The CDR3 covers 15 residues. Sequenced input: naive CD4+ T cells from PBMCs. Subset of the sample: CD45RA+ positively selected. This sequence joins TRBV4-2 and TRBJ2-1; D is uncertain. The clonotype was recovered from a young man in good health. Some clones in this sample may be carry-over from other donors' samples. CDR3 in amino acids: CASSPRLFSYNEQFF. CDR3 sequence (DNA): TGTGCCAGCAGCCCCCGTCTCTTCTCCTACAATGAGCAGTTCTTC.